This TCR beta chain was found in a study of tumor-infiltrating lymphocytes in glioblastoma multiforme. Regarding the study as a whole: The T cells in this sample were not sorted into functional subsets. Unequal TCR RNA per T cell might skew measured clone sizes.

Concerning this clonotype: Its specificity is unknown.

TCR beta libraries were built from RNA through three nested multiplex PCR rounds using modified ARM-PCR. Input was approximately 0.5 ug total RNA, reverse-transcribed with a C-beta primer. TCRdb re-called the multiplex PCR reads through MiXCR, storing one row per CDR3 protein. The sample has nearly 15,000 distinct CDR3 sequences, over 65% seen once. The CDR3 is made up of 12 amino acids. V was pared by 8 bases and J by 5 bases, with 10 bases between. Germline V lookup: CDR1 SGHAT, CDR2 FQNNGV. The chain joins TRBV11-2 to TRBJ2-1; D is ambiguous. The receptor comes from a male donor with glioblastoma. The sequenced sample consisted of brain tumor tissue. CDR3 amino acids: CASLQADNEQFF. In DNA form, the CDR3 reads TGTGCCAGCTTGCAGGCGGACAATGAGCAGTTCTTC.